This T cell receptor (beta chain) derives from a study of cytomegalovirus exposure and HLA in healthy donors. Notes on the study in general: The study assumed roughly uniform donor sequencing depth for presence/absence analyses. Diagnosis of cytomegalovirus status made by the classifier reportedly showed high specificity and sensitivity. HLA alleles were associated with 15,000 to 20,000 TCR beta sequences in a later analysis at 0.05 false discovery rate.

Researchers ran the PCR with 60 Vbeta and 13 Jbeta primers. Sequencing used immunoSEQ multiplex PCR; TCRdb keeps in-frame clones, though not all of them. The sample contains 75,000 to 100,000 clones, about four fifths of which appear only once. A few counts support this clone. Its specificity is unknown. Between the trimmed V and J ends, which lost 1 base and 1 base, there was a span of 13 bases. Germline CDR1 reads SGHVS; CDR2 reads FQNEAQ. The CDR3 has 16 amino acids. Source material: PBMCs. The sequence derives from a woman in her seventies in good health and CMV-seropositive. The V gene is TRBV7-8, the J gene TRBJ1-1; D ambiguous. The CDR3 spells CASSLERLSTNTEAFF. The CDR3 region has the DNA TGTGCCAGCAGCTTAGAAAGACTTAGTACGAACACTGAAGCTTTCTTT. Using reference TRBV7-8 and TRBJ1-1 for the parts outside the CDR3, the full variable domain is GAGVSQSPRYKVAKRGQDVALRCDPISGHVSLFWYQQALGQGPEFLTYFQNEAQLDKSGLPSDRFFAERPEGSVSTLKIQRTQQEDSAVYLCASSLERLSTNTEAFFGQGTRLTVV.